This T cell receptor (beta chain) was sequenced in a study of vaccination effects on CD4 cells after COVID-19. Clones were read by immunoSEQ multiplex PCR, and TCRdb kept only the in-frame ones, dropping some. The table records tens of thousands of clones, about 69% of them present only once. Comment on this clone: Antigen unknown.

Isolation of CD4+ T cells took place after approximately 10 days of culture. The germline V gene encodes CDR1 SGHTA and CDR2 FQGNSA. Trimming cost V 1 base and J 0 bases, with 13 bases left between them. The length of the CDR3 is 17 residues. This receptor was obtained from a human donor who had a prior SARS-CoV-2 infection. The chain carries TRBV7-2 and TRBJ2-1, with D possibly being TRBD2 (7 bases). Sequences were derived from CD4+ T cells from PBMCs cultured without peptide, sampled before COVID-19 vaccination. CDR3 nucleotides: TGTGCCAGCAGCTTAGTATCGGGGGGCCTCTCCTACAATGAGCAGTTCTTC. Translating it yields CASSLVSGGLSYNEQFF.